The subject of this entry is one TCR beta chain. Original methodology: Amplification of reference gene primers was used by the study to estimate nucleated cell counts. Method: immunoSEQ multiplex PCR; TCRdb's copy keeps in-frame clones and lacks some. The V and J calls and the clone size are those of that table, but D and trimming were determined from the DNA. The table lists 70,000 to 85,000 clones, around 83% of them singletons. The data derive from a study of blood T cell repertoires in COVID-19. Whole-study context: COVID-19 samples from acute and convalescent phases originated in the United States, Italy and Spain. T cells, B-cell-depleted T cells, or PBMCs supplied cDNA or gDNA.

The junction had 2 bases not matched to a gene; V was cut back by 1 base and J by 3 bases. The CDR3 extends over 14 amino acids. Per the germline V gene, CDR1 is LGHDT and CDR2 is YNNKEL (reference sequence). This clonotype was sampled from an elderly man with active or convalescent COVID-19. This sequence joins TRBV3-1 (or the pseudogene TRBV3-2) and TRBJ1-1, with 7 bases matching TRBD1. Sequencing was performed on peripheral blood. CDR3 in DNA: TGTGCCAGCAGCCAAGGACAGGGACACACTGAAGCTTTCTTT. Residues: CASSQGQGHTEAFF.